The present TCR beta chain was sequenced within a study of blood T cell repertoires in COVID-19. Study overall: From the United States, Italy and Spain came samples of acute and convalescent COVID-19.

Original processing methods: Estimated nucleated cell counts came from reference gene primer amplification. Data came from immunoSEQ multiplex PCR; TCRdb stores just in-frame clones and leaves some out. V and J calls and clone size follow that table, whereas D and trimming were derived from the DNA. In the table there are 100,000 or so clones, 85% to 90% of which are singletons. The sequenced material came from peripheral blood. The TCR was taken from a human donor in a cohort sampled during active COVID-19.

The CDR3 sequence is CASSQLVGGSYGYTF. The CDR3 nucleotides read TGCGCCAGCAGCCAACTGGTGGGGGGGAGCTATGGCTACACCTTC. The chain carries TRBV4-3 and TRBJ1-2; tentative D call: TRBD1 (5 bases). CDR3 length: 15 residues. V was cut by 2 bases and J by 4 bases, with 14 bases left in between. In germline, CDR1 is LGHNA, CDR2 YSLEER.